This TCR beta chain came from a study of T cells after posttransplantation cyclophosphamide. As to this clone: Antigen unknown.

CDR1 and CDR2 from the germline V gene are MDHEN and SYDVKM. Trimming at V came to 5 bases and at J to 7 bases, leaving 14 bases not matched to a gene. This CDR3 is built from 16 residues. Study results and caveats: Blood and skin or GI T cell repertoires showed limited TRB overlap. Donor CD8+ memory clones often dominated recipient blood repertoires at later times.

Assay used: immunoSEQ multiplex PCR; TCRdb lists only in-frame clones, some missing. The sample lists around 21,000 clones, around 90% occurring once. Cyclophosphamide on days +3 and +4 followed busulfan-fludarabine conditioning and a marrow graft. This receptor was taken from a female patient in her thirties or forties who received an allogeneic stem cell transplant from a related donor, was CMV-positive, and had no GVHD. The graft donor may have contributed some T cells. Material: PBMCs, obtained after allogeneic stem cell transplant with posttransplant cyclophosphamide. V is TRBV28 and J is TRBJ2-7; 10 nucleotides line up with TRBD2. The CDR3 loop reads CASSLYPQREGYEQYF. The CDR3 region has the DNA TGTGCCAGCAGTCTATACCCCCAGCGGGAGGGGTATGAGCAGTACTTC. The full variable domain, in which reference TRBV28 and TRBJ2-7 provide the parts outside the CDR3, is DVKVTQSSRYLVKRTGEKVFLECVQDMDHENMFWYRQDPGLGLRLIYFSYDVKMKEKGDIPEGYSVSREKKERFSLILESASTNQTSMYLCASSLYPQREGYEQYFGPGTRLTVT.